What follows are 3 T cell receptor beta chains derived from one specimen sequenced in a study of cytomegalovirus exposure and HLA in healthy donors. 60 Vbeta and 13 Jbeta primers were used in PCR. TCRdb's table, derived via immunoSEQ multiplex PCR, lists solely in-frame clones and lacks some. Among 100,000 to 150,000 clones listed, around 80% were seen once. What was sequenced was PBMCs. All receptors derive from a young man in good health and CMV-seronegative.

V gene TRBV28 combines with J gene TRBJ2-5; tentative D call: TRBD1 (6 bases). Germline CDR1 and CDR2: MDHEN and SYDVKM. Deletions cut 7 bases from V and 3 bases from J, with 18 bases between. There are 15 residues in the CDR3. CDR3 sequence reads: CASNSYLDRKETQYF. DNA for the CDR3: TGTGCCAGCAATTCTTACCTGGACAGAAAAGAGACCCAGTACTTC. The full variable domain, completed using reference TRBV28 and TRBJ2-5, is DVKVTQSSRYLVKRTGEKVFLECVQDMDHENMFWYRQDPGLGLRLIYFSYDVKMKEKGDIPEGYSVSREKKERFSLILESASTNQTSMYLCASNSYLDRKETQYFGPGTRLLVL.

CDR3 nucleotides: TGCGCCAGCGGACAGGGAACAACTAATGAAAAACTGTTTTTT. Protein product: CASGQGTTNEKLFF. The chain recombines TRBV5-1 with TRBJ1-4, with 8 positions matching TRBD1. J gave up 0 bases and V 7 bases, and 2 bases lay outside the gene matches. The CDR3 is made up of 14 amino acids. Germline CDR1 is SGHRS and CDR2 is YFSETQ.

About this clone: The conserved phenylalanine or tryptophan normally closing the CDR3 is absent here, so this likely arose from a read error. The chain joins TRBV28 to TRBJ1-2; D ambiguous. The germline V gene encodes CDR1 MDHEN and CDR2 SYDVKM. The CDR3 contains 14 residues. V lost 6 bases, J lost 4 bases, and 15 bases lay in between. The chain's CDR3 is CASSVRGAPYGYTL. The CDR3 DNA reads TGTGCCAGCAGCGTGAGAGGTGCGCCCTATGGCTACACCCTC.